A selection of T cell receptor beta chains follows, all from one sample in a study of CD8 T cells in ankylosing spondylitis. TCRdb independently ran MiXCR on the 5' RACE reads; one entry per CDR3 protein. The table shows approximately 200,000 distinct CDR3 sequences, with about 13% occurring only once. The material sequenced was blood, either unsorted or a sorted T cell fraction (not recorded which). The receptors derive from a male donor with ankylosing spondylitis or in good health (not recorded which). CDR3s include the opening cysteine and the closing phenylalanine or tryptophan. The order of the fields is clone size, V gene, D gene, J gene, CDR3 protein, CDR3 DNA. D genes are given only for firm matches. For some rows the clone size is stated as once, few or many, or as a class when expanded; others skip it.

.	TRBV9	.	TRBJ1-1	CASSVINTEAFF	TGTGCCAGCAGCGTGATTAACACTGAAGCTTTCTTT
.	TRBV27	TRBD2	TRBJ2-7	CASSSGTSGRGEQYF	TGTGCCAGCAGTTCCGGGACTAGCGGGAGAGGTGAGCAGTACTTC
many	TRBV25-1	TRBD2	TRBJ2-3	CASSQGTSGGTDTQYF	TGTGCCAGCAGTCAGGGGACTAGCGGGGGTACAGATACGCAGTATTTT
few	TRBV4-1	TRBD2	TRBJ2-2	CASSHYGGTSGGVNTGELFF	TGCGCCAGCAGCCACTACGGAGGGACTAGCGGGGGGGTGAACACCGGGGAGCTGTTTTTT
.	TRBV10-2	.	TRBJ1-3	CASSTGPYENTIYF	TGCGCCAGCAGCACAGGGCCTTACGAGAACACCATATATTTT
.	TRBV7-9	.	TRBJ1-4	CASSVQEEKLFF	TGTGCCAGCAGCGTCCAGGAAGAAAAACTGTTTTTT
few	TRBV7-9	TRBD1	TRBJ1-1	CASSSGQALRTEAFF	TGTGCCAGCAGCTCTGGACAGGCACTGCGCACTGAAGCTTTCTTT
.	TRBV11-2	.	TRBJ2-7	CASSPWAGYEQYF	TGTGCCAGCAGCCCTTGGGCAGGCTACGAGCAGTACTTC
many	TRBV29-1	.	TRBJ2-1	CSVLATKYNEQFF	TGCAGCGTTCTGGCGACTAAATACAATGAGCAGTTCTTC
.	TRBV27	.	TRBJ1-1	CASSLREVGTEAFF	TGTGCCAGCAGCCTCAGGGAGGTTGGCACTGAAGCTTTCTTT
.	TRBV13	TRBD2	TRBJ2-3	CASSVSGSGTDTQYF	TGTGCCAGCAGCGTAAGCGGGAGTGGCACAGATACGCAGTATTTT
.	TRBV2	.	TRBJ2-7	CASSEVDSSYEQYF	TGTGCCAGCAGTGAAGTAGACAGCTCCTACGAGCAGTACTTC
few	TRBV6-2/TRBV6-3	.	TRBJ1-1	CASSPGVNTEAFF	TGTGCCAGCAGCCCCGGGGTGAACACTGAAGCTTTCTTT
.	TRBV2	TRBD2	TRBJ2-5	CASSEWGLAGADQETQYF	TGTGCCAGCAGCGAATGGGGACTAGCGGGGGCCGACCAAGAGACCCAGTACTTC
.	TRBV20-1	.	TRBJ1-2	CSARVDSFNYGYTF	TGCAGTGCTAGAGTGGACAGCTTTAACTATGGCTACACCTTC
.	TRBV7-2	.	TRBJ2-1	CASNTKGNSYNEQFF	TGTGCCAGCAACACCAAGGGGAACTCCTACAATGAGCAGTTCTTC
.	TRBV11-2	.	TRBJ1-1	CASSFRATKGGTEAFF	TGTGCCAGCAGCTTTCGGGCTACTAAAGGTGGCACTGAAGCTTTCTTT
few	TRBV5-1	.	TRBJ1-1	CASSLVAGSTEAFF	TGCGCCAGCAGCTTGGTTGCAGGGAGCACTGAAGCTTTCTTT
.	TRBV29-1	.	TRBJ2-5	CSVEGTKETQYF	TGCAGCGTTGAAGGGACTAAAGAGACCCAGTACTTC
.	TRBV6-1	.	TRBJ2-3	CASSRTASTDAQYF	TGTGCCAGCAGCAGGACAGCTAGCACAGATGCGCAGTATTTT
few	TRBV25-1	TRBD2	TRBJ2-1	CASSWAGLAGGTEQFF	TGTGCCAGCAGCTGGGCCGGGCTAGCGGGAGGGACTGAGCAGTTCTTC
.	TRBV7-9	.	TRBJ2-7	CASSLGIQDYEQYF	TGTGCCAGCAGCTTAGGGATACAGGATTACGAGCAGTACTTC
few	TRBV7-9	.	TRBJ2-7	CASSSNNRDSYEQYF	TGTGCCAGCAGCTCCAACAACAGGGACTCCTACGAGCAGTACTTC
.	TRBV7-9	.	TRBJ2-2	CASSLIRLNTGELFF	TGTGCCAGCAGCTTAATCCGATTGAACACCGGGGAGCTGTTTTTT
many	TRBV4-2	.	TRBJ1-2	CASSQGVGQSQGYGYTF	TGTGCCAGCAGCCAAGGGGTAGGACAGTCCCAAGGGTATGGCTACACCTTC
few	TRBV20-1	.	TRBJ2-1	CSARDRAGPYNEQFF	TGCAGTGCTAGAGATCGGGCGGGGCCTTACAATGAGCAGTTCTTC
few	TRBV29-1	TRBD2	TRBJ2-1	CSVEASGRINNEQFF	TGCAGCGTTGAAGCTAGCGGGAGGATTAACAATGAGCAGTTCTTC
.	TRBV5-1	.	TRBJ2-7	CASSLGKEQYF	TGCGCCAGCAGCTTGGGGAAGGAGCAGTACTTC
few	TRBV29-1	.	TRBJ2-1	CSALGGRYNEQFF	TGCAGCGCCCTAGGCGGACGGTACAATGAGCAGTTCTTC
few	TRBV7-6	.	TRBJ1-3	CASSRDSGNTIYF	TGTGCCAGCAGCAGAGATTCTGGAAACACCATATATTTT
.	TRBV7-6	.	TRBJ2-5	CASTSTGQETQYF	TGTGCCAGCACCAGTACGGGGCAAGAGACCCAGTACTTC
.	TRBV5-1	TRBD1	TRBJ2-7	CASSFDIQGPRPHEQYF	TGCGCCAGCAGCTTCGACATACAGGGGCCCCGGCCCCACGAGCAGTACTTC
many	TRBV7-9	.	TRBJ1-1	CASSLQGSWDTEAFF	TGTGCCAGCAGCCTCCAGGGGTCGTGGGACACTGAAGCTTTCTTT
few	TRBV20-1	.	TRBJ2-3	CSAYGSLQTDTQYF	TGCAGTGCCTACGGGAGTCTCCAGACAGATACGCAGTATTTT
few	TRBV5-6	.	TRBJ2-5	CASVSAGGKETQYF	TGTGCCAGCGTTTCGGCCGGGGGCAAGGAGACCCAGTACTTC
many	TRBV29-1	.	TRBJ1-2	CSVGTSSAYGYTF	TGCAGCGTCGGGACGTCCTCGGCTTATGGCTACACCTTC
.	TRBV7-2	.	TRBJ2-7	CASSFLTGREQYF	TGTGCCAGCAGCTTCCTGACAGGGAGGGAGCAGTACTTC
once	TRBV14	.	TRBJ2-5	CASSKGHPFEETQYF	TGTGCCAGCAGTAAAGGACACCCCTTTGAAGAGACCCAGTACTTC
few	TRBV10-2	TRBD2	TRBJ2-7	CASSPWGGDEQYF	TGCGCCAGCAGTCCTTGGGGGGGGGACGAGCAGTACTTC
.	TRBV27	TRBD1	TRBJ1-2	CASSLSIPKDRGGDGYTF	TGTGCCAGCAGTTTATCGATCCCGAAAGACAGGGGAGGCGATGGCTACACCTTC
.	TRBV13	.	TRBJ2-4	CASSPEDSAENIQYF	TGTGCCAGCAGCCCCGAGGACAGCGCCGAAAACATTCAGTACTTC